Only one count was recorded for the clone carrying this TCR beta chain. Its matching antigen is unknown. Sequencing used immunoSEQ multiplex PCR; TCRdb keeps in-frame clones, though not all of them. The data contain 150,000 or so clones, around nine tenths of them singletons. Described time point: baseline pretreatment blood. Specified treatment: 15 Gy SBRT to primary tumor, nephrectomy 4 weeks later. Blood was sampled at baseline, 2 weeks and 4 weeks after SBRT. This renal cell carcinoma was of the clear cell type. This record comes from a study of radiation and T cells in renal cell carcinoma. For the study at large: Nephrectomy followed 15 Gy stereotactic body radiation by 4 weeks. Study results and limitations: In blood, top tumor clones expanded by 2 weeks, shrinking by 4.

CDR3 length: 16 residues. With 7 bases clipped from V and 3 bases from J, the junction kept 11 bases outside the gene matches. Germline CDR1 is SNHLY and CDR2 is FYNNEI. The sample consisted of blood, taken from a patient whose treatment included radiotherapy and nephrectomy. The chain couples TRBV2 to TRBJ2-1, with 8 bases matching TRBD1. This clonotype was obtained from a woman aged 50 to 60 with renal cell carcinoma. The CDR3, as DNA: TGTGCCAGCACTTTAAGCGACAGGGGCATCTACAATGAGCAGTTCTTC. This codes for CASTLSDRGIYNEQFF.